This T cell receptor beta chain appears in the sequencing data of a study of cytomegalovirus exposure and HLA in healthy donors. Study-wide findings and caveats: Reportedly, diagnosis of cytomegalovirus status by the classifier showed high specificity and sensitivity. Earlier analysis looked at TCR beta V segments, and most were productive about 90% or about 30% of the time. A few of the chains that were CMV-associated were confirmed in vitro to be specific for CMV antigens.

The CDR3 covers 15 residues. Per the germline V gene, CDR1 is KGHSH and CDR2 is LQKENI. Unmatched junction bases numbered 4, after V lost 3 bases and J lost 0 bases. There are a few counts of this clone. Antigen unknown. The study ran its PCR with 60 Vbeta and 13 Jbeta primers. Generated by immunoSEQ multiplex PCR, the TCRdb table keeps only in-frame clones and is missing some. The data show about 140,000 clones, with 70% to 75% seen just once and 1.6% held by the top ten. The sequence was obtained from a woman in her twenties or thirties in good health and CMV-seronegative. The chain combines TRBV18 with TRBJ2-5; 7 bases align to TRBD1. Sequencing used PBMCs. The CDR3 DNA reads as TGTGCCAGCTCACCCCTGGGACAGAACCAAGAGACCCAGTACTTC. It codes for CASSPLGQNQETQYF.